This paragraph covers one TCR beta chain sequence. The data derive from a study of blood T cell repertoires in COVID-19. The overall study: The cDNA or gDNA used as material had been derived from T cells, B-cell-depleted T cells, or PBMCs.

Measured with immunoSEQ multiplex PCR; TCRdb has only the in-frame clones, and not every one. The sample contains about 200,000 clones, approximately 82% of which appear only once. CDR3 length: 17 residues. Unmatched junction bases numbered 11, after V lost 1 base and J lost 4 bases. Germline CDR1 SEHNR, CDR2 FQNEAQ (reference sequence). Sequencing input: peripheral blood. This receptor was identified in a woman between 45 and 60 years old with acute or convalescent COVID-19. J is TRBJ2-7 and V is TRBV7-9; TRBD2 agrees at 9 bases. This chain's CDR3 is CASSLVILASGIYEQYF. The CDR3 coding sequence is TGTGCCAGCAGCTTAGTGATCTTGGCTAGCGGGATTTACGAGCAGTACTTC.